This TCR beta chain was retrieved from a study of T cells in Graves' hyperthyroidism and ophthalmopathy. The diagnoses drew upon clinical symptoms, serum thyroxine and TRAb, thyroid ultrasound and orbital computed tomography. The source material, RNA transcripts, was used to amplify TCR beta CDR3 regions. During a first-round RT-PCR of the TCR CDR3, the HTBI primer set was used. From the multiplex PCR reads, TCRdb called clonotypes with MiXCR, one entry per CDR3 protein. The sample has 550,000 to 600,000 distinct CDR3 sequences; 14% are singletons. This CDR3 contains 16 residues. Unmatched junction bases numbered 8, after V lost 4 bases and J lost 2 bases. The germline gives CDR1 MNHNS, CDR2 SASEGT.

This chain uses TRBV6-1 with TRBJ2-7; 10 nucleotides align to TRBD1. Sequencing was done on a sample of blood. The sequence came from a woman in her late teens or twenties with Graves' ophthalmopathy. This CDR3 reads CASSGAQTGGAYEQYF. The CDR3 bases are TGTGCCAGCAGTGGGGCGCAGACAGGGGGCGCCTACGAGCAGTACTTC.